This T cell receptor beta chain emerged from a study of Graves' ophthalmopathy and Graves' hyperthyroidism. This CDR3 spans 15 amino acids. The germline CDR1 and CDR2 sequences are SEHNR and FQNEAQ (reference sequence). V lost 6 bases and J lost 7, with 19 bases in between. Amplification of TCR beta CDR3 regions used RNA transcripts. HTBI primers were used in a first-round RT-PCR, which preceded a second-round multiplex PCR. A single record per CDR3 protein comes from TCRdb applying MiXCR to the multiplex PCR reads. The sample yields a few hundred thousand distinct CDR3 sequences, about a sixth seen once. This clonotype was detected ten times or more.

The V gene is TRBV7-9, the J gene TRBJ1-5, with D perhaps TRBD1 (5 bases). The sample consisted of peripheral blood. The origin of this receptor is an adult woman with stable Graves' hyperthyroidism. The DNA of the CDR3 is TGTGCCAGCAGTTCCACCACAGGAAGGGAACAGCCCCAGCATTTT. Its protein product is CASSSTTGREQPQHF.